These 20 T cell receptor beta chains originate from one sample sequenced in a study of T cells in Graves' hyperthyroidism and ophthalmopathy. Amplification targeted TCR beta CDR3 regions from RNA transcripts. The study used the HTBI primer set for a first-round RT-PCR of the TCR CDR3. TCRdb re-analysed the multiplex PCR reads in MiXCR, keeping a single row per CDR3 protein. The sample lists about 210,000 distinct CDR3 sequences; 17% were seen once. The sequencing input was blood. The receptors derive from a man in his fifties with Graves' hyperthyroidism.

This clonotype has a handful of counts. The chain has TRBV28 and TRBJ1-3; 9 positions match TRBD1. Trimming cost V 5 bases and J 4 bases; bases outside gene matches: 3. The V gene's germline CDR1 is MDHEN and CDR2 SYDVKM. The length of the CDR3 is 14 residues. CDR3 nucleotide sequence: TGTGCCAGCAGTGGGGACAGGGTCGGAAACACCATATATTTT. It specifies CASSGDRVGNTIYF.

The chain joins TRBV9 to TRBJ2-7; 13 bases are shared with TRBD2. Trimming cost V 4 bases and J 0 bases; bases outside gene matches: 4. The CDR3 sequence is 16 residues long. Germline CDR1 SGDLS, CDR2 YYNGEE. Here the CDR3 reads CASSPRLAGGSYEQYF. In nucleotides, the CDR3 is TGTGCCAGCAGCCCACGACTAGCGGGAGGCTCCTACGAGCAGTACTTC. Full variable domain (remainder filled in from reference TRBV9 and TRBJ2-7): DSGVTQTPKHLITATGQRVTLRCSPRSGDLSVYWYQQSLDQGLQFLIQYYNGEERAKGNILERFSAQQFPDLHSELNLSSLELGDSALYFCASSPRLAGGSYEQYFGPGTRLTVT.

Note on this clonotype: This may stem from a read error, because a much larger clone lies one nucleotide away. The CDR3 DNA follows: TGTGCCGCTTCGACTAGCGGGAGGGCCAGGTACGAGCAGTACTTC. Its translation is CAASTSGRARYEQYF. The chain has TRBV6-1 and TRBJ2-7, with TRBD2 matching over 14 bases. Germline lookup yields CDR1 MNHNS and CDR2 SASEGT. Unmatched junction bases numbered 10, after V lost 11 bases and J lost 4 bases. This CDR3 is 15 amino acids long.

This rearrangement joins TRBV6-2 or TRBV6-3 to TRBJ2-5, with unresolved D. CDR1 and CDR2 (germline): MNHEY, SVGEGT. The CDR3 consists of 13 residues. Deletions cut 6 bases from V and 4 bases from J, with 12 bases between. The CDR3 protein is CASSSRKGETQYF. The DNA of the CDR3 is TGTGCCAGCAGCTCGCGGAAGGGAGAGACCCAGTACTTC.

The V gene is TRBV4-1, the J gene TRBJ2-4; TRBD2 agrees at 9 bases. This CDR3 has 15 amino acids. V dropped 2 bases and J dropped 7; count of bases not matched to a gene: 6. Germline V gene sequence: CDR1 MGHRA, CDR2 YSYEKL. The CDR3 DNA is TGCGCCAGCAGCCAATCGGGACTAGCAAGGAACATTCAGTACTTC. Translating it yields CASSQSGLARNIQYF.

This clonotype was counted ten times or more. This chain connects TRBV28 to TRBJ2-5; tentatively, D is TRBD1 (6 bases). Germline assignment: CDR1 MDHEN and CDR2 SYDVKM. The CDR3 length is 16 residues. Trimming stripped 4 bases from V and 4 bases from J, with 19 bases between. Here the CDR3 DNA reads TGTGCCAGCAGTTCCCAAATCCTGGGACAAGGAGAGACCCAGTACTTC. Its protein product is CASSSQILGQGETQYF. Drawing the rest from reference TRBV28 and TRBJ2-5, the complete variable domain is DVKVTQSSRYLVKRTGEKVFLECVQDMDHENMFWYRQDPGLGLRLIYFSYDVKMKEKGDIPEGYSVSREKKERFSLILESASTNQTSMYLCASSSQILGQGETQYFGPGTRLLVL.

This clonotype occurred a few times. The gene calls are TRBV7-9 and TRBJ2-2; 8 bases agree with TRBD1. V lost 4 bases to trimming and J lost 3 bases; unmatched junction nucleotides: 7. The CDR3 is 16 residues long. CDR1 is SEHNR, CDR2 FQNEAQ, per germline (reference sequence). The CDR3 spells CASSSSGGGYTGELFF. CDR3 nucleotides: TGTGCCAGCAGCTCCTCAGGGGGCGGGTACACCGGGGAGCTGTTTTTT.

This clonotype has at least ten counts. V and J are TRBV28 and TRBJ2-3; a weak D match, TRBD2 (5 bases). CDR1 and CDR2 from the germline V gene are MDHEN and SYDVKM. The CDR3 spans 11 residues. Trimming shortened V by 6 bases and J by 10 bases, and 11 bases separated the two germline ends. This CDR3 reads CASSTRNPQYF. CDR3 DNA sequence: TGTGCCAGCAGCACTAGAAATCCGCAGTATTTT.

This clonotype was seen many times. The V and J genes are TRBV27 and TRBJ2-1; 7 positions agree with TRBD1. The CDR3 has 14 amino acids. Germline V gives CDR1 MNHEY, CDR2 SMNVEV (reference sequence). V trimming: 1 base; J trimming: 9 bases; junction bases outside the gene matches: 6. This CDR3 is CASSLLQGNTEQFF. Written as DNA, the CDR3 is TGTGCCAGCAGTTTATTACAGGGGAATACTGAGCAGTTCTTC.

This sequence joins TRBV3-1 and TRBJ2-5; D is ambiguous. V was trimmed by 5 bases and J by 10 bases, leaving 11 bases between them. The CDR3 runs to 11 residues. Germline V gene lookup returns CDR1 LGHDT and CDR2 YNNKEL (reference sequence). The CDR3 spells CASSDDGSQYF. The CDR3 DNA is TGTGCCAGCAGCGACGATGGCAGCCAGTACTTC.

The sample holds many counts of this clonotype. The V and J genes are TRBV2 and TRBJ2-7; D possibly corresponds to TRBD1 (6 bases). The ends were cut back, 4 bases at V and 6 bases at J, with 10 bases in the middle. The CDR3 is 12 residues long. CDR1 is SNHLY and CDR2 is FYNNEI in the germline V gene. The CDR3 DNA reads TGTGCCAGCAGTGGGCAGGGGTTCGAGCAGTACTTC. It specifies CASSGQGFEQYF.

This clonotype has at least ten counts. This rearrangement joins TRBV7-8 to TRBJ2-5; D possibly corresponds to TRBD1 (6 bases). The V end was cut by 5 bases, the J end by 1 base, with 8 bases between. The CDR3 covers 13 residues. CDR1 is SGHVS and CDR2 is FQNEAQ in the germline V gene. CDR3 region: CASSTDSQETQYF. The CDR3 coding sequence is TGTGCCAGCAGCACGGACAGCCAAGAGACCCAGTACTTC.

This clonotype was counted at least ten times. V usage is TRBV5-5 and J usage is TRBJ2-5, with 12 bases lining up with TRBD2. Per germline, CDR1 SGHKS and CDR2 YYEKEE (reference sequence). Trimming cost V 1 base and J 4 bases; bases outside gene matches: 11. This CDR3 is 18 amino acids long. The CDR3, as DNA: TGTGCCAGCAGCTTGCGGCTAGCGGGAGGGCCACTACGAGAGACCCAGTACTTC. Amino acid sequence: CASSLRLAGGPLRETQYF.

This clonotype was seen repeatedly, ten times or more. V and J are TRBV10-3 and TRBJ2-7; D remains unclear. CDR1 is ENHRY and CDR2 is SYGVKD in the germline V gene. The CDR3 spans 15 residues. Trimming left V 0 bases short and J 2 bases short, with 11 bases between. The CDR3, as DNA: TGTGCCATCAGTGAGTCTCCGTTCAGAACCTACGAGCAGTACTTC. It is translated as CAISESPFRTYEQYF.

The rearrangement links TRBV20-1 to TRBJ1-2; D is uncertain. CDR3 size: 12 residues. The germline gives CDR1 DFQATT, CDR2 SNEGSKA (reference sequence). V gave up 1 base and J gave up 4 bases, with 7 bases separating them. CDR3 in amino acids: CSARVETYGYTF. In nucleotides, the CDR3 is TGCAGTGCTAGAGTAGAGACCTATGGCTACACCTTC.

Regarding this clonotype: This clone may be a read error of a much larger clone one base away. The chain uses TRBV28 and TRBJ2-7, with TRBD1 matching over 7 bases. The germline CDR1 and CDR2 sequences are MDHEN and SYDVKM. V lost 4 bases, J lost 5 bases, and 5 bases stayed unmatched. The CDR3 has 13 amino acids. The DNA for the CDR3 is TGTGCCAGCAGTTCCCCTGACAGGGACGAGCAGTACTTC. Translated: CASSSPDRDEQYF.

Here the CDR3 reads CASSPSRSTDTQYF. As DNA, the CDR3 is TGTGCCAGCAGCCCTTCACGCAGCACAGATACGCAGTATTTT. V gene TRBV4-2 combines with J gene TRBJ2-3; D is uncertain. Trimming took off 4 bases at V and 0 bases at J, with 8 bases between the two ends. Germline CDR1 and CDR2: LGHNA and YNFKEQ. The CDR3 extends over 14 amino acids.

This clonotype was counted many times. This chain joins TRBV20-1 and TRBJ2-5; perhaps TRBD2 as D (5 bases). Looked up from germline, CDR1 is DFQATT and CDR2 is SNEGSKA (reference sequence). This CDR3 region has 14 residues. Trimming pared 1 base from V and 4 bases from J, leaving 13 bases between. The CDR3, as DNA: TGCAGTGCTAGAGTCGGCGGGTTGGGAGAGACCCAGTACTTC. Amino acids: CSARVGGLGETQYF.

This clonotype was counted at least ten times. The V and J genes are TRBV3-1 and TRBJ2-2, with TRBD2 as a possible D gene (6 bases). Germline lookup yields CDR1 LGHDT and CDR2 YNNKEL (reference sequence). The CDR3 loop spans 16 amino acids. V lost 3 bases and J lost 0, with 11 bases in between. This CDR3 reads CASSQFLAPNTGELFF. The CDR3 DNA is TGTGCCAGCAGCCAGTTCCTAGCGCCGAACACCGGGGAGCTGTTTTTT.

This rearrangement joins TRBV7-8 to TRBJ1-6; no firm D call. Between the trimmed V and J ends, which lost 6 bases and 1 base, there was a span of 16 bases. The CDR3 runs to 17 residues. Germline V gene lookup returns CDR1 SGHVS and CDR2 FQNEAQ. The DNA for the CDR3 is TGTGCCAGCAGTTTTTATACCGCTGGGTCCTATAATTCACCCCTCCACTTT. Amino acid sequence: CASSFYTAGSYNSPLHF. Full variable domain (missing parts from reference TRBV7-8 and TRBJ1-6): GAGVSQSPRYKVAKRGQDVALRCDPISGHVSLFWYQQALGQGPEFLTYFQNEAQLDKSGLPSDRFFAERPEGSVSTLKIQRTQQEDSAVYLCASSFYTAGSYNSPLHFGNGTRLTVT.